The subject of this entry is one TCR beta chain. The antigen is not known. The sample is drawn from a study of cytomegalovirus exposure and HLA in healthy donors. Study in general: A prior analysis found 90 million to 120 million unique TCR beta sequences from 170 million or so T cells. Overall study results and limits: The authors later linked a missense DCLRE1C variant to TCR beta V- and J-gene trimming. When a later analysis compared HLA-associated TCR beta chains with equally common others, the HLA-associated chains turned out to be more clonally expanded and to have lower generation probabilities.

Use of 60 Vbeta and 13 Jbeta primers characterized the PCR. TCRdb's table, derived via immunoSEQ multiplex PCR, lists solely in-frame clones and lacks some. The sample has about 160,000 clones; 80% to 85% are singletons. The sequenced sample was PBMCs. The TCR was taken from a woman under 30 in good health and CMV-seronegative.

This CDR3 is CASKRSTEAFF. CDR3 DNA: TGTGCCAGCAAGAGATCCACTGAAGCTTTCTTT. The chain is built from TRBV27 and TRBJ1-1, with D hard to call. This CDR3 is built from 11 residues. V was shortened by 7 bases and J by 4 bases, with 7 bases between the two germline ends. Germline CDR1 and CDR2: MNHEY and SMNVEV (reference sequence).